This record covers a single T cell receptor beta chain. Its recognized antigen is unknown. There are no base qualities to consult, and no much larger clone falls within one base. The cysteine opens and the phenylalanine closes a CDR3 of 15 amino acids. The kept DNA is CDR3 alone, 45 bases in frame from the first base. The germline V gene (reference sequence) provides CDR1 LGHDT and CDR2 YNNKEL. Cut back by 4 bases and 4 bases, the V and J ends lie 16 bases apart. This sample stems from a study of blood T cell repertoires in COVID-19 (dated by TCRdb to 2018 to 2020). The study in broad terms: Samples from collaborators originated in the United States, Italy and Spain and spanned both the acute and convalescent phases of COVID-19. The material from the prospective study consisted of cDNA or gDNA derived from T cells, B-cell-depleted T cells, or PBMCs. Deeply sampled blood TCRbeta repertoires from subjects exposed to, actively infected with, or recovered from COVID-19 were included in the dataset. A freely available public database, intended as a resource for researchers studying the immune response to SARS-CoV-2, is where the repertoires were released. Samples were obtained from the ongoing ImmuneRACE study (first 160 participants) and from about 1,300 subjects provided by 6 global collaborators. A de-identified subject ID, COVID-19 status, age in years and sex were almost always included in the sample metadata. Where available, HLA class I and class II types were obtained from metadata supplied by the sample provider rather than from assay-based typing.

Broader findings and caveats from the paper: The quantity of clinical and demographic metadata differed by source and by participant and was supplied without curation.

At one collaborating source in Seattle, patients were enrolled during active infection and were followed longitudinally through the course of disease. The collaborating institutions used their own protocols to collect whole blood in K2EDTA tubes. Collaborator samples were shipped for TCRbeta analysis as frozen whole blood, isolated PBMCs, or DNA extracted from either sample type. The immunoSEQ Assay, a bias-controlled multiplex PCR, was used to amplify TCRbeta CDR3 regions from genomic DNA. The published analysis was carried out like this. The number of nucleated cells in each sample was estimated from the amplification of reference gene primers within the assay. To quantify the absolute abundance of each unique TCRbeta CDR3 rearrangement, sequence reads were collapsed and filtered. Productive Simpson clonality was computed per sample as the square root of Simpson's diversity index over productive rearrangements. The source is immuneACCESS, and TCRdb retained only in-frame sequences with V and J called. Part of the clones is not carried over; for the studies checked, unresolved V genes explain less than half of this, and the remainder is unexplained. V, J and clone size reflect that table, while D and trimming were determined from the DNA. The sample includes about 200,000 clones, with about 85% observed a single time. Approximately 0.9% of the sample rests with the top ten.

The receptor was isolated from a man between 60 and 75 years old with COVID-19, enrolled during active disease. This chain is built from TRBV3-1 (or the pseudogene TRBV3-2) and TRBJ1-1; tentative D gene TRBD1, with 5 bases matching. Sequenced input: peripheral blood. At the DNA level, the sequence is TGTGCCAGCAGCCCTCTCGGGGGAGTGGGCACTGAAGCTTTCTTT. It translates as CASSPLGGVGTEAFF.